This TCR beta chain originates from a study of blood T cell repertoires in COVID-19. As handled by the study authors: By means of reference gene primer amplification, nucleated cell counts were estimated. Some clones are missing from TCRdb's copy, which holds only in-frame ones; the method was immunoSEQ multiplex PCR. That table supplies the V and J calls and clone size; D and trimming were determined from the DNA. Among about 270,000 clones listed, around 87% were seen once. Germline V gives CDR1 KGHSH, CDR2 LQKENI. The J segment lost 3 bases and the V segment lost 3 bases, leaving 5 bases of the junction unmatched. CDR3 length: 15 amino acids. Participants came from some 23 US areas, aged about 18 to 100 years.

The source material was PBMCs or T cells enriched from blood (not recorded which). The TCR originated in a woman under 30 who had recovered from COVID-19. The chain is built from TRBV18 and TRBJ1-2; 9 positions match TRBD1. DNA of the CDR3: TGTGCCAGCTCACCGCGGACAGGGGCGGACTATGGCTACACCTTC. This translates into CASSPRTGADYGYTF.